These T cell receptor beta chains were read from a single sample in a study of OX40 agonist ivuxolimab in advanced cancers. Sequencing was performed with immunoSEQ multiplex PCR; in TCRdb, only in-frame clones are kept and a portion is missing. The repertoire includes around 95,000 clones, approximately 89% of them detected once, and 0.54% sits in the top ten. Source: CD4+ or CD8+ T cells sorted from blood, taken in a trial of the OX40 agonist ivuxolimab. These receptors were collected from an adult with an advanced solid tumor such as melanoma, head and neck, liver or kidney cancer. The conserved cysteine and the conserved F or W are not part of the CDR3 here.

v_call cdr3_aa
TRBV6-5 ASSYSTTDSPLH
TRBV5-1 ASSPRQSQETQY
TRBV5-6 ASSLLTSGRNEQF
TRBV7-2 ASSLGTSGSHEQY
TRBV5-1 ASSLAGHTNEKLF
TRBV28 ASSVGQGVQY
TRBV13 ASSLRRTEQY
TRBV5-1 ASSLGPPGTPSSYNEQF
TRBV7-3 ASSFGTSGAQQF
TRBV5-6 ASSGGNQPQH
TRBV5-1 ASSFLPGGSYNEQF
TRBV9 ASSVGSYTGELF
TRBV5-1 ASSRWAASGNTDTQY
TRBV19 ASSNPRDSRATNEKLF
TRBV11-2 ASSLDGTEVYEQY
TRBV4-2 ASSQGTGRAADTQY
TRBV6-5 ASSYAQISGANVLT
TRBV7-2 ASSFAVAGGTDTQY
TRBV4-2 ASSLQRDGTDTQY
TRBV27 ASNFNLPRSYNEQF
TRBV7-2 ASSWTSATYEQY
TRBV19 ASNRGNQPQH
TRBV28 ASSLLVGQRGGIYGYT
TRBV27 ASSLRGGLSYT
TRBV30 AWKRGPVGNTIY
TRBV25-1 ASSVDSSSYNEQF
TRBV19 ASSQAGGTRTGELF
TRBV27 ASTSGYRGEQY
TRBV10-3 AINGDSNEQF
TRBV6-5 ASTRGTDGELF
TRBV15 ATSREPHRGDGYT
TRBV19 ASSRARGATGELF